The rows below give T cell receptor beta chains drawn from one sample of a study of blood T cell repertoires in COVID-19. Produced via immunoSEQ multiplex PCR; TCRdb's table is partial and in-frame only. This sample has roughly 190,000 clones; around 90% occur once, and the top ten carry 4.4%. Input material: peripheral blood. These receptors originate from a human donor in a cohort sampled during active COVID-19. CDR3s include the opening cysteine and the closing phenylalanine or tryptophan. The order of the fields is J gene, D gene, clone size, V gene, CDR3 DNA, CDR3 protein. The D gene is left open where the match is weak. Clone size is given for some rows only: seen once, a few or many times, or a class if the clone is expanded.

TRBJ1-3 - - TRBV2 TGTGCCAGCAGTCCAGATTTAATGGGAAACACCATATATTTT CASSPDLMGNTIYF
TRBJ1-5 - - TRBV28 TGTGCCAGCAGTGGGGGGATTGGTAATCAGCCCCAGCATTTT CASSGGIGNQPQHF
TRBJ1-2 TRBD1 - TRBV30 TGTGCCTGGAGTTGGGACAGGGGTAACTATGGCTACACCTTC CAWSWDRGNYGYTF
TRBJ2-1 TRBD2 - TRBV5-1 TGCGCCAGCACCCCGACTAGCGGGAGTTCGAGTGAGCAGTTCTTC CASTPTSGSSSEQFF
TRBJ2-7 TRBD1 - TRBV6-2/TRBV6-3 TGTGCCAGCAGCCGAACCGGACAGGGGCTTCCCTACGAGCAGTACTTC CASSRTGQGLPYEQYF
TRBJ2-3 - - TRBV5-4 TGTGCCAGCAGCTTGGACGGAGTACATTCTAGCACAGATACGCAGTATTTT CASSLDGVHSSTDTQYF
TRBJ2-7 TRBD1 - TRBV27 TGTGCCAGCAGAAAGCTCTTGGGACAGGGGACCTACGAGCAGTACTTC CASRKLLGQGTYEQYF
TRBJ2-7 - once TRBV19 TGTGCCAGTAGGGGCGCTAGCCCTACTAACTCCTACGAGCAGTACTTC CASRGASPTNSYEQYF
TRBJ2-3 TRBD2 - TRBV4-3 TGCGCCAGCAGCCAAGATCGGACTAGCGGGAGCACAGATACGCAGTATTTT CASSQDRTSGSTDTQYF
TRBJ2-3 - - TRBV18 TGTGCCAGCTCACCAGGACAGAGCACAGATACGCAGTATTTT CASSPGQSTDTQYF